These 5 T cell receptor beta chains were all obtained from the same sample, sequenced in a study of regulatory T cells in long-lasting Graves disease listed by TCRdb under 2021. The time point label of this sample denotes: newly diagnosed GD, antithyroid drugs for less than 3 months. RNA was extracted from PBMCs in TRIzol for both TCR sequencing and RNA sequencing. Library construction relied on multiplex PCR. The sequencing machine was an Illumina HiSeq 4000. TCR beta libraries were built with iRepertoire HTBI primers and Arm-PCR amplification of CDR3 regions. Through fastp at Q25 and MiXCR, TCRdb rebuilt clones from the public reads, retaining in-frame beta chains. Every CDR3 protein is listed once, alongside the most common genes and DNA of its rows. This sample comprises 350,000 to 450,000 distinct CDR3 sequences, 16% of them detected only once. Of the sample, 25% to 30% is held by the ten largest clones.

These data are also associated with another study on T cells in Graves' hyperthyroidism and ophthalmopathy.

The source material was peripheral blood mononuclear cells (PBMCs), sampled at new diagnosis, from a patient treated with antithyroid drugs. These receptors were taken from a man aged 40-55 years with Graves disease. Donor details come from another sample of the same person, matched by shared clones.

This clonotype was seen many times. The rearrangement links TRBV20-1 to TRBJ2-7, with 8 bases that match TRBD2. V shed 6 bases and J 2 bases; nucleotides not matched to a gene: 6. The germline V gene encodes CDR1 DFQATT and CDR2 SNEGSKA (reference sequence). The CDR3 consists of 13 residues. CDR3 in DNA: TGCAGTGCCCGCCGGGGGGGTCCCTACGAGCAGTACTTC. Its translation: CSARRGGPYEQYF.

This clonotype was observed many times. The V call is TRBV18, the J call TRBJ2-7; 7 bases fit TRBD1. This CDR3 has 13 amino acids. Germline assignment: CDR1 KGHSH and CDR2 LQKENI. Unmatched junction bases numbered 7, after V lost 4 bases and J lost 7 bases. CDR3 sequence (DNA): TGTGCCAGCTCACAAACAGGGGCAAAAGAGCAGTACTTC. This sequence encodes CASSQTGAKEQYF.

This clonotype was counted at least ten times. CDR3 in DNA: TGTGCCAGCAGCGAGGGGGGGGGCCTGAAGACCCAGTACTTC. Its protein is CASSEGGGLKTQYF. The J gene is TRBJ2-5, the V gene TRBV9; a possible D gene is TRBD2 (7 bases). The germline CDR1 and CDR2 sequences are SGDLS and YYNGEE. V dropped 3 bases and J dropped 6 bases, with 15 bases sitting between them. The CDR3 runs to 14 residues.

The chain joins TRBV25-1 to TRBJ2-2; TRBD2 agrees at 10 bases. V was clipped by 5 bases and J by 2 bases; unmatched bases: 2. From germline, CDR1 is MGHDK and CDR2 SYGVNS. The CDR3 contains 15 residues. CDR3 coding DNA: TGTGCCAGCAGTAGCGGGGGGGACAACACCGGGGAGCTGTTTTTT. Its protein product is CASSSGGDNTGELFF.

V gene TRBV11-2 combines with J gene TRBJ2-1, with TRBD2 matching over 9 bases. V shed 4 bases, J shed 4 bases, and the junction held 14 bases outside the gene matches. This CDR3 is built from 18 residues. Germline CDR1 reads SGHAT; CDR2 reads FQNNGV. CDR3 in amino acids: CASSSLGGLAGMYNEQFF. CDR3 sequence (DNA): TGTGCCAGCAGCTCCCTCGGAGGGCTAGCGGGAATGTACAATGAGCAGTTCTTC.